This T cell receptor beta chain was found in a study of blood T cell repertoires in COVID-19. About the research overall: The origin of the acute and convalescent COVID-19 samples was the United States, Italy and Spain. The cDNA or gDNA used as material had been derived from T cells, B-cell-depleted T cells, or PBMCs.

Study processing details: Reference gene primer amplification in the assay estimated nucleated cell counts. Method: immunoSEQ multiplex PCR; TCRdb's copy keeps in-frame clones and lacks some. The DNA was the basis for D and trimming; V, J and clone size are from that table. The table has tens of thousands of clones, 90% seen once; the top ten hold less than 30%. Trimming at V came to 0 bases and at J to 4 bases, leaving 2 bases not matched to a gene. The CDR3 is 16 amino acids. Germline V CDR1 and CDR2: SGHAT, FQNNGV. The sequence derives from a man aged 55 to 70 with active or convalescent COVID-19. The V and J genes are TRBV11-2 and TRBJ2-7, with 14 bases that match TRBD2. What was sequenced was peripheral blood. CDR3 sequence reads: CASSLEGTSGSYEQYF. The CDR3 DNA reads as TGTGCCAGCAGCTTAGAAGGGACTAGCGGGAGTTACGAGCAGTACTTC.